The following is a T cell receptor beta chain sequence with its context. Its antigen is not known. These data come from a study of Ad26.COV2.S vaccination and SARS-CoV-2 variants. Whole-study context: Administration of Ad26.COV2.S was intramuscular, either once or twice 56 days apart. Study-level results: Similar non-spike TCR breadth was seen in vaccine and placebo recipients. Researchers cautioned that TCR breadth and depth analyses may have underestimated total T cell responses.

Specified treatment: approximately 18 received Ad26.COV2.S at low or high dose, single or two shots; a few received placebo; per-sample allocation not given. Collection of samples fell on day 63 after the first vaccine or placebo injection. In Boston, the donor was an adult between 18-55 years of age. Germline V gene data show CDR1 as MNHNY and CDR2 as SVGAGI (reference sequence). The CDR3 covers 14 residues. V shed 5 bases, J shed 4 bases, and the junction held 6 bases outside the gene matches. Here immunoSEQ multiplex PCR was the method, and the copy in TCRdb shows in-frame clones only, minus some. The table includes about 480,000 clones, approximately 88% detected once.

The specimen was peripheral blood, collected in a trial of Ad26.COV2.S vaccine versus placebo. This chain links TRBV6-6 with TRBJ1-2, with TRBD1 matching 8 bases. The source of this sequence is a person between 18 and 65 years old who received the Ad26.COV2.S COVID-19 vaccine or a placebo. In DNA form, the CDR3 reads TGTGCCAGCAGTCTTCAGGGGGCCGGCTATGGCTACACCTTC. Translating gives CASSLQGAGYGYTF.